Each of the 6 T cell receptor beta chains below was sequenced from the same sample in a study of cytomegalovirus exposure and HLA in healthy donors. The PCR employed 60 Vbeta primers together with 13 Jbeta primers. Using immunoSEQ multiplex PCR, the repertoire was profiled, and TCRdb retains in-frame clones only, with some absent. The top ten hold 3% to 3.5% of the sample, which has 180,000 or so clones, 60% to 85% seen once. The sample consisted of PBMCs. These receptors all come from a female donor in good health and CMV-seronegative.

The rearrangement links TRBV28 to TRBJ2-7, with TRBD1 matching over 8 bases. The CDR3 contains 14 residues. J gave up 6 bases and V 1 base, and 5 bases lay outside the gene matches. CDR1 and CDR2 (germline): MDHEN, SYDVKM. CDR3 coding DNA: TGTGCCAGCAGTTTATCAGGGGGCGATTTCGAGCAGTACTTC. Translated, it gives CASSLSGGDFEQYF. The full variable domain, rest sourced from reference TRBV28 and TRBJ2-7, is DVKVTQSSRYLVKRTGEKVFLECVQDMDHENMFWYRQDPGLGLRLIYFSYDVKMKEKGDIPEGYSVSREKKERFSLILESASTNQTSMYLCASSLSGGDFEQYFGPGTRLTVT.

V gene TRBV19 combines with J gene TRBJ2-3; TRBD1 might be the D (6 bases). CDR1 LNHDA and CDR2 SQIVND come from the germline V gene (reference sequence). The CDR3 consists of 12 residues. Trimming stripped 7 bases from V and 3 bases from J, with 8 bases between. CDR3 bases: TGTGCCAGTATGCAGGGGACAGATACGCAGTATTTT. As protein: CASMQGTDTQYF.

This rearrangement joins TRBV27 to TRBJ2-3, with a tentative D call TRBD1 (7 bases). The germline gives CDR1 MNHEY, CDR2 SMNVEV (reference sequence). Trimming took off 6 bases at V and 2 bases at J, with 18 bases between the two ends. The CDR3 runs 16 residues. As DNA, the CDR3 is TGTGCCAGCAGAGCAGGGGGGTCTCATTACACAGATACGCAGTATTTT. It translates to CASRAGGSHYTDTQYF.

CDR3 sequence (DNA): TGTGCCAGCAGTTCCCGGGGACTCACCAAGGGAGAGACCCAGTACTTC. Its protein product is CASSSRGLTKGETQYF. The chain combines TRBV6-5 with TRBJ2-5; D perhaps matches TRBD2 (6 bases). Germline CDR1 reads MNHEY; CDR2 reads SVGAGI. Trimming shortened V by 4 bases and J by 4 bases, and 19 bases separated the two germline ends. CDR3 length equals 16 residues.

This sequence joins TRBV30 and TRBJ1-1; TRBD1 is a possible D gene (6 bases). The germline CDR1 and CDR2 sequences are GTSNPN and SVGIG (reference sequence). The CDR3 sequence is 13 residues long. Deletions cut 4 bases from V and 2 bases from J, with 11 bases between. CDR3 sequence reads: CAWTQQGNTEAFF. As DNA, the CDR3 is TGTGCCTGGACCCAACAGGGAAACACTGAAGCTTTCTTT.

The chain has TRBV27 and TRBJ2-7; 9 bases agree with TRBD1. The V and J ends lost 4 bases and 2 bases, in that order; junction bases with no gene match: 3. This CDR3 spans 14 amino acids. CDR1 MNHEY and CDR2 SMNVEV come from the germline V gene (reference sequence). The CDR3 DNA follows: TGTGCCAGCAGTTGGGGACAGGGTCCCTACGAGCAGTACTTC. This translates into CASSWGQGPYEQYF.